This T cell receptor beta chain was identified during a study of regulatory T cells in long-lasting Graves disease. Time point here: persistent/refractory GD, antithyroid drugs over 5 years with positive TRAb. RNA extracted from PBMCs served as the sequencing template. Arm-PCR with iRepertoire HTBI primers amplified the CDR3 regions for these TCR beta libraries. TCRdb used MiXCR to reprocess the multiplex PCR reads, holding one entry per CDR3 protein. The sample consists of 500,000 to 700,000 distinct CDR3 sequences, around 30% of them appearing once. The V gene's germline CDR1 is MNHEY and CDR2 SVGAGI. This CDR3 is 15 amino acids long. V was pared by 2 bases and J by 5 bases, with 3 bases of the junction left unmatched.

The chain employs TRBV6-5 and TRBJ1-6; TRBD1 matches at 7 bases. The sequence derives from a female donor with Graves disease. Specimen: peripheral blood mononuclear cells (PBMCs), collected when the disease was refractory, from a patient treated with antithyroid drugs. CDR3 nucleotide sequence: TGTGCCAGCAGTTACCTGACAGGGAATAATTCACCCCTCCACTTT. This codes for CASSYLTGNNSPLHF.